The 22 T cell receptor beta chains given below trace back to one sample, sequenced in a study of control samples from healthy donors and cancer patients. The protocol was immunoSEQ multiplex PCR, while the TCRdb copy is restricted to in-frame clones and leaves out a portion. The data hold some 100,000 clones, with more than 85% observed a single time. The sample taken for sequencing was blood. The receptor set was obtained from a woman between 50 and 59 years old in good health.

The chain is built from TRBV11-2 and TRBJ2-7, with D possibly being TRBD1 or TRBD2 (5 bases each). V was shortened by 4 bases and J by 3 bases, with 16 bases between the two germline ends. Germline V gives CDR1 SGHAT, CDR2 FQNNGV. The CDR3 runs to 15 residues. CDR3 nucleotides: TGTGCCAGCAGCTCTTCGGCAGGGAGCGTCTACGAGCAGTACTTC. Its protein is CASSSSAGSVYEQYF.

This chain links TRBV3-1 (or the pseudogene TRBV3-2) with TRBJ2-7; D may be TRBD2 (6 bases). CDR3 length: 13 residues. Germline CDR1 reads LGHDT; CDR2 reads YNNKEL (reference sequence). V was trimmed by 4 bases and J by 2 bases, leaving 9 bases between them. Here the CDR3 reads CASSPSDTYEQYV. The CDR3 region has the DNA TGTGCCAGCAGCCCTAGCGACACCTACGAGCAGTACGTC.

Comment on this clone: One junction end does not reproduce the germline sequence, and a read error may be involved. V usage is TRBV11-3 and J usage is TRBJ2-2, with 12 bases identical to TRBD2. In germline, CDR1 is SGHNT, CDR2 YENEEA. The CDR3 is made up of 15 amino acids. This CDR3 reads CASSSSGGAAGKLFF. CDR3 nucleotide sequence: TGTGCCAGCAGCTCTAGCGGGGGGGCGGCCGGGAAGCTGTTTTTT. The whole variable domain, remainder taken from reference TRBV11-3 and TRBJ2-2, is EAGVVQSPRYKIIEKKQPVAFWCNPISGHNTLYWYLQNLGQGPELLIRYENEEAVDDSQLPKDRFSAERLKGVDSTLKIQPAELGDSAVYLCASSSSGGAAGKLFFGEGSRLTVL.

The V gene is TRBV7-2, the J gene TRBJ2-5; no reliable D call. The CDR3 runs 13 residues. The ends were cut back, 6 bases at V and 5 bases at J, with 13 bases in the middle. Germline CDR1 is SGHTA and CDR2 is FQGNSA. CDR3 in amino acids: CASSSRDGETQYF. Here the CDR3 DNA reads TGTGCCAGCAGTTCTAGGGATGGGGAGACCCAGTACTTC.

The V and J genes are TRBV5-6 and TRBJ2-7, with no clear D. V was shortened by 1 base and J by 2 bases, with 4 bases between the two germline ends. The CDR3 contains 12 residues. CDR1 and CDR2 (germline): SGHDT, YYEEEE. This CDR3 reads CASSLPTYEQYF. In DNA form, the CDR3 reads TGTGCCAGCAGCTTGCCCACCTACGAGCAGTACTTC.

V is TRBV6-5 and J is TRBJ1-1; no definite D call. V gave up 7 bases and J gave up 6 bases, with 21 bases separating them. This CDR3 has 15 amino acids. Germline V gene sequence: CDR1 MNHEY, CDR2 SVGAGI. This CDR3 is CASTYSSWREAEAFF. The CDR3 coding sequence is TGTGCCAGCACCTATTCCTCCTGGCGGGAGGCTGAAGCTTTCTTT.

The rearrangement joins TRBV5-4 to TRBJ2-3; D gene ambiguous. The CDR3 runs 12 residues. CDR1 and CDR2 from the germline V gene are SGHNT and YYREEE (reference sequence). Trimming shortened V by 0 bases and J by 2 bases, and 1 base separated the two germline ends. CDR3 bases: TGTGCCAGCAGCTTGGCCACAGATACGCAGTATTTT. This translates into CASSLATDTQYF.

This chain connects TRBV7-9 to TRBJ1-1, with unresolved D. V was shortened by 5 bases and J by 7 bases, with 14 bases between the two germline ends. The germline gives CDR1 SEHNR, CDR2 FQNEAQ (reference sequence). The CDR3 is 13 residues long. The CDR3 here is CASSPGARDEAFF. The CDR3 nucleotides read TGTGCCAGCAGCCCGGGCGCGCGGGATGAAGCTTTCTTT.

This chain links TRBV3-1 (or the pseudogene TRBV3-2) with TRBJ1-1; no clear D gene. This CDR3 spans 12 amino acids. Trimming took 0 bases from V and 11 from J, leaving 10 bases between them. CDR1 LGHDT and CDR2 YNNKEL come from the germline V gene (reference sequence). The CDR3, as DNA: TGTGCCAGCAGCCAAGAGAGGATGTGGGCTTTCTTT. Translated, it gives CASSQERMWAFF.

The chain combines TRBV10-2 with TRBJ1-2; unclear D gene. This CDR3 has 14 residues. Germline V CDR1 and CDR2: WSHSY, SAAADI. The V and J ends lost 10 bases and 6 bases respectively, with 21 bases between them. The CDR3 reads CATSRQAEGDGYTF. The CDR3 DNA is TGCGCCACCTCGAGGCAGGCCGAAGGTGATGGCTACACCTTC.

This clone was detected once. In DNA, the CDR3 is TGCGCCAGCAGCCTCCGCCCACAGACCGTCTACGAGCAGTACTTC. Translated: CASSLRPQTVYEQYF. V and J are TRBV5-1 and TRBJ2-7; no clear D. The CDR3 totals 15 residues. Germline CDR1 and CDR2: SGHRS and YFSETQ. V was trimmed by 4 bases and J by 3 bases, leaving 17 bases between them.

The CDR3 DNA is TGTGCCAGCAGTTACCTAAACCTTGGGACCCAGTACTTC. This codes for CASSYLNLGTQYF. This rearrangement joins TRBV6-2 or TRBV6-3 to TRBJ2-5; the D is unclear. Looked up from germline, CDR1 is MNHEY and CDR2 is SVGEGT. The CDR3 is 13 residues long. V lost 2 bases to trimming and J lost 7 bases, with 11 bases between them.

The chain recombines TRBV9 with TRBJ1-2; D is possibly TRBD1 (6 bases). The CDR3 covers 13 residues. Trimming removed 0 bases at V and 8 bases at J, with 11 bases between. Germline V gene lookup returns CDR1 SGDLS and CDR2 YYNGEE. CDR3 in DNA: TGTGCCAGCAGCGTAGTTCCAGGGGACGGCTACACCTTC. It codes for CASSVVPGDGYTF.

CDR3 region: CASSTWTPEETQYF. The DNA of the CDR3 is TGTGCCAGCAGCACCTGGACTCCAGAGGAGACCCAGTACTTC. This chain joins TRBV5-6 and TRBJ2-5, with a weak D call TRBD2 (5 bases). The V gene's germline CDR1 is SGHDT and CDR2 YYEEEE. The CDR3 length is 14 residues. Deletions cut 4 bases from V and 5 bases from J, with 15 bases between. Full variable domain (missing parts from reference TRBV5-6 and TRBJ2-5): DAGVTQSPTHLIKTRGQQVTLRCSPKSGHDTVSWYQQALGQGPQFIFQYYEEEERQRGNFPDRFSGHQFPNYSSELNVNALLLGDSALYLCASSTWTPEETQYFGPGTRLLVL.

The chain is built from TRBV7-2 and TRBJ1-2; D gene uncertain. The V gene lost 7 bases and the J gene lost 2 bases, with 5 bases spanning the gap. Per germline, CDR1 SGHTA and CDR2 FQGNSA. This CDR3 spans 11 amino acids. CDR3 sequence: CASTANYGYTF. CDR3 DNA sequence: TGTGCCAGCACAGCGAACTATGGCTACACCTTC.

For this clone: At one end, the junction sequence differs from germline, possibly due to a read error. The CDR3 DNA is TGTGCCAGCAGCTTGGACTTGTTC. Translated: CASSLDLF. This sequence joins TRBV5-4 and TRBJ2-7; D not resolved. The CDR3 consists of 8 residues. Germline lookup yields CDR1 SGHNT and CDR2 YYREEE (reference sequence).

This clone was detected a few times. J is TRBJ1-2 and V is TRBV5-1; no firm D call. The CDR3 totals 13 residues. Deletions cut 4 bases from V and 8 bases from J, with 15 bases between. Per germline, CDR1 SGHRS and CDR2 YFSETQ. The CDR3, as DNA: TGCGCCAGCAGCATGGAGGACCAGACGGGCTACACCTTC. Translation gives CASSMEDQTGYTF.

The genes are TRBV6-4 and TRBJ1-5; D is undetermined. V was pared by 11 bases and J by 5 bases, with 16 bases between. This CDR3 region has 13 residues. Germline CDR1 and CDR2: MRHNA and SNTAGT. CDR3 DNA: TGTGCCTCCTCAAAGGCGCTAGATCAGCCCCAGCATTTT. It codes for CASSKALDQPQHF.

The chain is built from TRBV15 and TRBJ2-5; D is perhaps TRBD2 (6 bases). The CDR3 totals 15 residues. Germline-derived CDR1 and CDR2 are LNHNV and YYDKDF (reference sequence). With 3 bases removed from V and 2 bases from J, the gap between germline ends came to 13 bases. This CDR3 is CATSRLAGSQETQYF. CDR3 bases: TGTGCCACCAGCAGGCTGGCGGGGTCGCAAGAGACCCAGTACTTC.

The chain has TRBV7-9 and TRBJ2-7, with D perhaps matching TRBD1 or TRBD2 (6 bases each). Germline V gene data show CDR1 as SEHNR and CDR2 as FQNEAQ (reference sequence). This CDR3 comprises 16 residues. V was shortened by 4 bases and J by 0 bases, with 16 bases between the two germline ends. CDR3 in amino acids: CASSSSGGGPSYEQYV. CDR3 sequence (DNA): TGTGCCAGCAGCTCGTCCGGAGGGGGTCCCTCCTACGAGCAGTACGTC.

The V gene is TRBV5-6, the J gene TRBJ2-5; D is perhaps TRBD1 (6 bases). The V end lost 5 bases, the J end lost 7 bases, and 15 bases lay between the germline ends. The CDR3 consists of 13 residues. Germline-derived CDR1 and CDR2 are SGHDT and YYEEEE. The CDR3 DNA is TGTGCCAGCAGTCCGGTCGGACAGATGACCCAGTACTTC. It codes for CASSPVGQMTQYF.

In DNA, the CDR3 is TGTGCCAGCAGCGCCGACTGGACTAGCGGGACCTACGAGCAGTACTTC. Translation gives CASSADWTSGTYEQYF. The V gene is TRBV9, the J gene TRBJ2-7; the match to TRBD2 covers 12 bases. This CDR3 has 16 residues. Germline V gene sequence: CDR1 SGDLS, CDR2 YYNGEE. J gave up 2 bases and V 3 bases, and 6 bases lay outside the gene matches.